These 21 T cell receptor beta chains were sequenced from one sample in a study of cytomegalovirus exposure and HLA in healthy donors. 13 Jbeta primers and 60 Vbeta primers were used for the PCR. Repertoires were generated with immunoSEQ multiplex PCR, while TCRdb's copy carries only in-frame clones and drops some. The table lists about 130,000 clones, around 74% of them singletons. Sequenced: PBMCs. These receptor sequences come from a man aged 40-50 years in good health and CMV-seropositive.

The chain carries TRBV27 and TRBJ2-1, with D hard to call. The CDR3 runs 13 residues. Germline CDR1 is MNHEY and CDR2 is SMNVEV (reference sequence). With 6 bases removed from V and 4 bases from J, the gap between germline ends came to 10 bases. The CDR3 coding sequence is TGTGCCAGCAGCACGCTCGGTTACAATGAGCAGTTCTTC. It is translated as CASSTLGYNEQFF.

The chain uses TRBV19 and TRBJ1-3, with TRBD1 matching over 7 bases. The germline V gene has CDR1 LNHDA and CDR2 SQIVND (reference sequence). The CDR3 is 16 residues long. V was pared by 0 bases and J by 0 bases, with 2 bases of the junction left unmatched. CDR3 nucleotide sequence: TGTGCCAGTAGTATAGATGGGACAGTCTCTGGAAACACCATATATTTT. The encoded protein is CASSIDGTVSGNTIYF.

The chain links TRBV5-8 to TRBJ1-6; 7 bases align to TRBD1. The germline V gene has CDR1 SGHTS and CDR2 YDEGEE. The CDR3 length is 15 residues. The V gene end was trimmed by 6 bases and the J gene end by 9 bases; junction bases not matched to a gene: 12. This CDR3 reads CASTPQGGISSPLHF. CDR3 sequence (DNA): TGTGCCAGCACCCCGCAAGGGGGCATTAGTTCACCCCTCCACTTT.

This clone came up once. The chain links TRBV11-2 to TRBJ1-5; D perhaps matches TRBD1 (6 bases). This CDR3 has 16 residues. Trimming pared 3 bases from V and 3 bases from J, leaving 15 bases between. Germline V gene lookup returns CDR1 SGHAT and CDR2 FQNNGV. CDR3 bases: TGTGCCAGCAGCTTGCAGGGGCAGCTAGCCAATCAGCCCCAGCATTTT. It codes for CASSLQGQLANQPQHF.

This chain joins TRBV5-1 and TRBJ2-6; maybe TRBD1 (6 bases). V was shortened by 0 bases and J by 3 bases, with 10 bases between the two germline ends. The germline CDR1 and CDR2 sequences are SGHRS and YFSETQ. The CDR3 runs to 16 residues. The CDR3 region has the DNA TGCGCCAGCAGCTTGGGGTCGACAGGTGGGGCCAACGTCCTGACTTTC. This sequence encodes CASSLGSTGGANVLTF.

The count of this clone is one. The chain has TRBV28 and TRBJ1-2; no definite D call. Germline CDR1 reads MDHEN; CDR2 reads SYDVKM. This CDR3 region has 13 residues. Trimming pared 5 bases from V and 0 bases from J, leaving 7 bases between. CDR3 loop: CASSTGSNYGYTF. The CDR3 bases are TGTGCCAGCAGTACGGGGTCTAACTATGGCTACACCTTC.

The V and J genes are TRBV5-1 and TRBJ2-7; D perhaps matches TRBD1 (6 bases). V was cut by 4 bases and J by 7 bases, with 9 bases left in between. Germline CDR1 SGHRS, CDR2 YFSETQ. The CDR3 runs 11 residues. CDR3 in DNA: TGCGCCAGCAGCCAGGGGTGGGAGCAGTACTTC. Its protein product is CASSQGWEQYF.

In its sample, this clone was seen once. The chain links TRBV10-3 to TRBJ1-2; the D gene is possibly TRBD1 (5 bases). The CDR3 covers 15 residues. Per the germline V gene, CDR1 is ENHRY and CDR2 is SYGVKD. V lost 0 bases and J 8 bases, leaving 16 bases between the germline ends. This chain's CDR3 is CAISESQSGGNGYTF. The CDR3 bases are TGTGCCATCAGTGAGTCCCAGTCGGGGGGAAACGGCTACACCTTC.

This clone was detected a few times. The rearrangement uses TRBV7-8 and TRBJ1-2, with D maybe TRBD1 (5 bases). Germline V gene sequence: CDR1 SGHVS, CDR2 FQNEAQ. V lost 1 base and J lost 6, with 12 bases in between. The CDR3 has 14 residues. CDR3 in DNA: TGTGCCAGCAGCTTAGGCCGGCAGGGCAATGGCTACACCTTC. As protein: CASSLGRQGNGYTF.

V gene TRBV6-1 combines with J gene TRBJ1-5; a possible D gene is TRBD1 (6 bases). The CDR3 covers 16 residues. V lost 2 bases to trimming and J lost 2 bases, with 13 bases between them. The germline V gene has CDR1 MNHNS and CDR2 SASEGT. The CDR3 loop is CASSERGAFGNQPQHF. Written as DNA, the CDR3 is TGTGCCAGCAGTGAACGGGGGGCGTTTGGCAATCAGCCCCAGCATTTT.

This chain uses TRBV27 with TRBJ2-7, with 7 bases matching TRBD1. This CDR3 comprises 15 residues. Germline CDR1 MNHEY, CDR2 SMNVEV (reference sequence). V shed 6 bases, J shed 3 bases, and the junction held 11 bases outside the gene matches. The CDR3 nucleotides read TGTGCCAGCAGCCCCGGACAGGATGCATACTACGAGCAGTACTTC. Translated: CASSPGQDAYYEQYF.

In DNA form, the CDR3 reads TGTGCCAGCAGTTATAGGGGGGGTTACTACGAGCAGTACTTC. Translating gives CASSYRGGYYEQYF. This chain links TRBV27 with TRBJ2-7, with D perhaps matching TRBD2 (7 bases). Trimming pared 4 bases from V and 3 bases from J, leaving 13 bases between. Germline assignment: CDR1 MNHEY and CDR2 SMNVEV (reference sequence). The length of the CDR3 is 14 residues.

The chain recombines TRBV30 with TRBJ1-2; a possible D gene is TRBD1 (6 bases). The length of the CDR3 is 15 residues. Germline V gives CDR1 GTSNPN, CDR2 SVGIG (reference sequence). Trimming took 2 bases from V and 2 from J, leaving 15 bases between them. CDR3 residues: CAWSTIGGQNYGYTF. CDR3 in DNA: TGTGCCTGGAGTACTATAGGAGGACAGAACTATGGCTACACCTTC.

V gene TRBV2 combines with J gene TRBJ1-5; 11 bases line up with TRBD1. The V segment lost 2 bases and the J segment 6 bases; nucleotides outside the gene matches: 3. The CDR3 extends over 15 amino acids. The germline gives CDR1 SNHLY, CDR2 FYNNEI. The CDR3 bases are TGTGCCAGCAGTGAAACGGGACAGGGGGTTCAGCCCCAGCATTTT. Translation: CASSETGQGVQPQHF.

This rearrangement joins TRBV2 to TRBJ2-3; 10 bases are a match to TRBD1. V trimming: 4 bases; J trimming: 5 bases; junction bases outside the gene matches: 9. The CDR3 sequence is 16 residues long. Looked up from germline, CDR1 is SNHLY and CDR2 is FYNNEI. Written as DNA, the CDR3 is TGTGCCAGCAGTGTGCGTCGGACAGGGGGTGAAGATACGCAGTATTTT. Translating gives CASSVRRTGGEDTQYF.

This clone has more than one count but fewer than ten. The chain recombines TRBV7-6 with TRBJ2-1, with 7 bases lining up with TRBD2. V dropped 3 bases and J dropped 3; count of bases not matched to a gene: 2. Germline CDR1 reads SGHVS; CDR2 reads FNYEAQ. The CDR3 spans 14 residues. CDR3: CASSLGGGYNEQFF. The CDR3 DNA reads TGTGCCAGCAGCTTGGGGGGGGGCTACAATGAGCAGTTCTTC.

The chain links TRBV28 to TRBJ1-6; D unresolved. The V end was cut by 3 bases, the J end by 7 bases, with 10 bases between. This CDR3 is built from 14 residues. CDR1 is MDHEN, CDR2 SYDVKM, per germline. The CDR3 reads CASSLGSRNSPLHF. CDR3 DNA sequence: TGTGCCAGCAGTTTGGGCAGCCGAAATTCACCCCTCCACTTT.

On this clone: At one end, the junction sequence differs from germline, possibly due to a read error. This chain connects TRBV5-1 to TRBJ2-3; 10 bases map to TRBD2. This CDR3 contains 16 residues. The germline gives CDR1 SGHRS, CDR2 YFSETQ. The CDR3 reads CASNLGSGGITDTQYF. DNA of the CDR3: TGCGCCAGCAACTTGGGTAGCGGGGGGATTACAGATACGCAGTATTTT.

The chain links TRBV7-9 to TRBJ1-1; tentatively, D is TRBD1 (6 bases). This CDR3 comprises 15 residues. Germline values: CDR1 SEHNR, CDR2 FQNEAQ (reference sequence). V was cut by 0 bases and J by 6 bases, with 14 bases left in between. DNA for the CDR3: TGTGCCAGCAGCTTAGCTCTAGGGGGAAGGGCTGAAGCTTTCTTT. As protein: CASSLALGGRAEAFF.

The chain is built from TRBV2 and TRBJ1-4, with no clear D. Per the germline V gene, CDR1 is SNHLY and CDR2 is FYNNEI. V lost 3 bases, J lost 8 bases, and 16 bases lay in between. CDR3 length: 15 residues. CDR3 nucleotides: TGTGCCAGCAGTGACGAGTCTTTCGGAGGGGAAAAACTGTTTTTT. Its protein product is CASSDESFGGEKLFF.

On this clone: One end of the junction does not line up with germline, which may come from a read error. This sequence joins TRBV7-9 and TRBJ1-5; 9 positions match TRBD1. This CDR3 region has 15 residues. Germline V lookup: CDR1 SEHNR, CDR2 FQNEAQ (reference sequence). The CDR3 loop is CSSSQQGANNQPQHF. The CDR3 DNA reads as TGTTCCAGCAGCCAACAGGGGGCCAACAATCAGCCCCAGCATTTT.